A selection of T cell receptor beta chains follows, all from one sample in a study of lymphopenia after photon versus proton radiotherapy. Libraries were prepared by immunoSEQ multiplex PCR; TCRdb keeps only in-frame clonotypes and omits some of them. The repertoire holds 160,000 or so clones, about nine tenths seen once, with approximately 4.8% in the top ten. Sequencing was performed on peripheral blood, taken from a patient treated with photon-based radiotherapy. Receptors were obtained from a man between 45 and 60 years old with gastric cancer. Both conserved end residues are part of each CDR3. The order of the fields is J gene, D gene, V gene, clone size, CDR3 protein, CDR3 DNA. D genes are given only for firm matches. A clone size is listed for some rows: how often the clone was seen (once, few, many), or a class if it is expanded.

TRBJ1-2,NA,TRBV28,NA,CASSRDHPGGYTF,TGTGCCAGCTCCCGGGACCACCCTGGAGGCTACACCTTC
TRBJ2-7,TRBD1,TRBV7-2,NA,CASSLVARGRGEQYF,TGTGCCAGCAGCTTAGTGGCCAGGGGGCGAGGTGAGCAGTACTTC
TRBJ1-2,NA,TRBV5-4,NA,CASSSSMGYGYTF,TGTGCCAGCAGCTCATCCATGGGCTATGGCTACACCTTC
TRBJ2-3,TRBD1,TRBV5-1,once,CASRHTGGSTDTQYF,TGCGCCAGCAGACACACAGGGGGGAGCACAGATACGCAGTATTTT
TRBJ1-3,NA,TRBV5-1,once,CASSLDGSSGNTIYF,TGCGCCAGCAGCTTGGACGGAAGTTCTGGAAACACCATATATTTT
TRBJ2-1,NA,TRBV21-1,once,CASSPAGKGRMGNNEQFF,TGTGCCAGCAGCCCAGCGGGGAAGGGCAGAATGGGGAACAATGAGCAGTTCTTC
TRBJ1-1,NA,TRBV4-3,NA,CASSQSGGISEAFF,TGCGCCAGCAGCCAGAGTGGGGGTATCTCTGAAGCTTTCTTT
TRBJ1-1,NA,TRBV6-5,few,CASIRDKNTEAFF,TGTGCCAGCATCCGGGACAAGAACACTGAAGCTTTCTTT
TRBJ1-3,NA,TRBV19,NA,CASSNQGAAGNTIYF,TGTGCCAGTAGCAACCAAGGGGCCGCTGGAAACACCATATATTTT
TRBJ2-7,TRBD2,TRBV7-2,NA,CASSLFEAGTYEQYF,TGTGCCAGCAGCTTATTTGAAGCGGGGACCTACGAGCAGTACTTC